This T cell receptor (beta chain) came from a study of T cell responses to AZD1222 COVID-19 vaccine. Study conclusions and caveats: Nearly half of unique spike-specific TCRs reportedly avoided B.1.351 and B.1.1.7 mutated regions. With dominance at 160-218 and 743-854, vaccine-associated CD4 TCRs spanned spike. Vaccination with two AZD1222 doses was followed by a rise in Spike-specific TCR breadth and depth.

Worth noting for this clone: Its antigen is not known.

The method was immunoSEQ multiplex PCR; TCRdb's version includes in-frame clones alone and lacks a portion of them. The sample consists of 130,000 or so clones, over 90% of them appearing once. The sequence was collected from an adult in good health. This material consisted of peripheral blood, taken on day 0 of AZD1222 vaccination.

The chain's CDR3 is CASSPGTETNEKLFF. CDR3 bases: TGTGCCAGCTCACCTGGGACAGAAACTAATGAAAAACTGTTTTTT. The chain employs TRBV18 and TRBJ1-4; 7 bases are shared with TRBD1. This CDR3 has 15 amino acids. From germline, CDR1 is KGHSH and CDR2 LQKENI. V trimming: 3 bases; J trimming: 1 base; junction bases outside the gene matches: 2.